A selection of T cell receptor beta chains follows, all from one sample in a study of cytomegalovirus exposure and HLA in healthy donors. Clones were read by immunoSEQ multiplex PCR, and TCRdb kept only the in-frame ones, dropping some. The table includes roughly 79,000 clones, just under 95% detected once. Sequencing was done on a sample of PBMCs. Source of these receptors: a man between 18 and 29 years old in good health and CMV-seronegative. The CDR3 runs from the conserved cysteine through the conserved F or W.

j_gene: TRBJ2-7; v_gene: TRBV15; CDR3aa: CATSRDSTGSYEQYF
j_gene: TRBJ2-7; v_gene: TRBV4-1; CDR3aa: CASSQLAGATYEQYF
j_gene: TRBJ2-1; v_gene: TRBV4-1; CDR3aa: CASSQDNRAGPRIDEQFF
j_gene: TRBJ1-4; v_gene: TRBV5-4; CDR3aa: CASSRDRGYEKLFF
j_gene: TRBJ1-2; v_gene: TRBV19; CDR3aa: CASSDRSYGYTF
j_gene: TRBJ1-4; v_gene: TRBV7-9; CDR3aa: CASSSLTEKLFF
j_gene: TRBJ2-2; v_gene: TRBV28; CDR3aa: CASIGVIGELFF
j_gene: TRBJ2-1; v_gene: TRBV7-7; CDR3aa: CASSLNRDNEQFF
j_gene: TRBJ2-2; v_gene: TRBV7-7; CDR3aa: CASSLGGRNTGELFF
j_gene: TRBJ2-3; v_gene: TRBV29-1; CDR3aa: CSVDSPQGTDTQYF
j_gene: TRBJ1-2; v_gene: TRBV5-1; CDR3aa: CASSLAAGGGYGYTF
j_gene: TRBJ2-5; v_gene: TRBV7-2; CDR3aa: CASRPTSAQETQYF
j_gene: TRBJ1-1; v_gene: TRBV6-6; CDR3aa: CASSLQGENTEAFF
j_gene: TRBJ1-1; v_gene: TRBV5-4; CDR3aa: CASSSNRGSNTEAFF
j_gene: TRBJ2-3; v_gene: TRBV10-3; CDR3aa: CAISETGPVDTQYF
j_gene: TRBJ1-4; v_gene: TRBV11-3; CDR3aa: CASSLAEREKLFF
j_gene: TRBJ1-1; v_gene: TRBV9; CDR3aa: CASSAQGAGTEAFF
j_gene: TRBJ1-1; v_gene: TRBV27; CDR3aa: CASSLSPWGRRNTEAFF
j_gene: TRBJ1-4; v_gene: TRBV5-1; CDR3aa: CASSLGQNVGEKLFF
j_gene: TRBJ1-1; v_gene: TRBV28; CDR3aa: CASDSGTANTEAFF
j_gene: TRBJ2-1; v_gene: TRBV9; CDR3aa: CASSNPSTSGANNEQFF
j_gene: TRBJ2-6; v_gene: TRBV12-5; CDR3aa: CASGLGGQGVTGANVLTF
j_gene: TRBJ2-3; v_gene: TRBV18; CDR3aa: CASSPLAPSTDTQYF
j_gene: TRBJ2-7; v_gene: TRBV7-9; CDR3aa: CASSPPLAYEQYF
j_gene: TRBJ1-2; v_gene: TRBV5-1; CDR3aa: CASSPTANYGYTF
j_gene: TRBJ1-1; v_gene: TRBV30; CDR3aa: CAWNTGERVNTEAFF
j_gene: TRBJ2-7; v_gene: TRBV27; CDR3aa: CASSFGQYYEQYF
j_gene: TRBJ2-1; v_gene: TRBV2; CDR3aa: CASSEFLGSGQGHNEQFF
j_gene: TRBJ1-2; v_gene: TRBV15; CDR3aa: CATSRDQGSYGYTF
j_gene: TRBJ2-3; v_gene: TRBV7-2; CDR3aa: CASSRGQDRDTQYF
j_gene: TRBJ2-2; v_gene: TRBV6-1; CDR3aa: CASSTTGNTGELFF
j_gene: TRBJ1-5; v_gene: TRBV18; CDR3aa: CASSPLQGNQPQHF
j_gene: TRBJ1-1; v_gene: TRBV19; CDR3aa: CASRTDTENTEAFF
j_gene: TRBJ1-4; v_gene: TRBV6-5; CDR3aa: CASSYSAAGNEKLFF
j_gene: TRBJ2-5; v_gene: TRBV2; CDR3aa: CASSPPGTGGGETQYF
j_gene: TRBJ1-5; v_gene: TRBV6-6; CDR3aa: CASRGTVPQHF
j_gene: TRBJ2-1; v_gene: TRBV18; CDR3aa: CASSPRRDFNEQFF
j_gene: TRBJ2-7; v_gene: TRBV20-1; CDR3aa: CSAATRDEQYF
j_gene: TRBJ2-3; v_gene: TRBV2; CDR3aa: CASSEALRGDTQYF
j_gene: TRBJ2-7; v_gene: TRBV9; CDR3aa: CASSVSGTKGYEQYF
j_gene: TRBJ1-1; v_gene: TRBV2; CDR3aa: CASTSVLDTEAFF
j_gene: TRBJ2-7; v_gene: TRBV5-4; CDR3aa: CASSPGIGRYEQYF
j_gene: TRBJ2-7; v_gene: TRBV6-1; CDR3aa: CASSYGGSGEQYF
j_gene: TRBJ1-2; v_gene: TRBV18; CDR3aa: CASSPTLGEGNYGYTF
j_gene: TRBJ1-1; v_gene: TRBV5-4; CDR3aa: CASSLTGIRVEEAFF
j_gene: TRBJ1-1; v_gene: TRBV18; CDR3aa: CASSLGTGANTEAFF
j_gene: TRBJ1-1; v_gene: TRBV6-1; CDR3aa: CASSEIERNTEAFF
j_gene: TRBJ1-5; v_gene: TRBV7-9; CDR3aa: CASSLEGARQPQHF
j_gene: TRBJ2-5; v_gene: TRBV5-1; CDR3aa: CASSLIPGETQYF